Sequencing of this TCR beta chain was carried out in a study of blood T cell repertoires in COVID-19. Across the study: Italy, Spain and the United States were the sources of the convalescent and acute COVID-19 samples.

In the original analysis: For nucleated cells, counts were estimated from reference gene primer amplification. TCRdb keeps only in-frame clones here, not all; method: immunoSEQ multiplex PCR. The V and J calls and clone size come from that table; D and trimming were worked out from the DNA. Of more than 95,000 clones listed, roughly 80% are singletons. Sequenced material: peripheral blood. The clonotype originates from a man between 60 and 75 years old with acute or convalescent COVID-19.

DNA for the CDR3: TGTGCCAGCAGCGTGAGACTAGCAGCAGATACGCAGTATTTT. Its translation is CASSVRLAADTQYF. The chain recombines TRBV7-2 with TRBJ2-3, with 7 bases matching TRBD2. The CDR3 runs 14 residues. Germline trimming cut 5 bases from V and 4 bases from J; bases unmatched to any gene: 6. The germline gives CDR1 SGHTA, CDR2 FQGNSA.